The rows below give T cell receptor beta chains drawn from one sample of a study of tumor and adjacent non-tumor tissue in lung cancer. TCRdb processed the multiplex PCR reads anew with MiXCR; each CDR3 protein has one entry. The table includes about 110,000 distinct CDR3 sequences, 75% detected once. Sample: lung tumor tissue. The receptors here all came from an older woman with non-small cell lung cancer. CDR3s include the opening cysteine and the closing phenylalanine or tryptophan. Each record gives: clone size, V gene, J gene, D gene, CDR3 protein, CDR3 DNA. D genes are given only for firm matches. Size tells how often a clone was seen (once, few, many) or the class of an expanded clone, and some rows leave it out.

>.|TRBV6-4|TRBJ2-1|TRBD2
CASSPGTSGPDEQFF
TGTGCCAGCAGTCCAGGGACTAGCGGACCGGATGAGCAGTTCTTC
>.|TRBV4-2|TRBJ2-7|TRBD2
CTSNQDGLARGFEQYF
TGTACCAGCAACCAAGATGGACTAGCGAGGGGATTCGAGCAGTACTTC
>.|TRBV11-1|TRBJ2-2|TRBD2
CASGPRLAGESSGELFF
TGTGCCAGCGGCCCGCGACTAGCGGGGGAATCCTCCGGGGAGCTGTTTTTT
>.|TRBV28|TRBJ2-7|.
CVSSLNIGGGEQYF
TGTGTCAGCAGCTTAAATATAGGGGGAGGCGAGCAGTACTTC
>many|TRBV20-1|TRBJ2-3|TRBD1
CSAYEGATGTDTQYF
TGCAGTGCTTACGAGGGGGCGACCGGCACAGATACGCAGTATTTT
>.|TRBV9|TRBJ2-3|.
CASSTRDLGTDTQYF
TGTGCCAGCAGCACCCGGGACCTGGGCACAGATACGCAGTATTTT
>.|TRBV13|TRBJ2-7|.
CASSLLTGGIYYEQYF
TGTGCCAGCAGTTTATTAACCGGGGGCATCTACTACGAGCAGTACTTC
>.|TRBV6-4|TRBJ2-1|TRBD2
CDSSDSGGAVNEQFF
TGTGACAGCAGTGACTCGGGAGGGGCGGTCAATGAGCAGTTCTTC
>.|TRBV11-1|TRBJ2-3|.
CVNSFEGTTDTQYF
TGTGTCAACAGCTTTGAGGGTACCACAGATACGCAGTATTTT
>.|TRBV21-1|TRBJ2-5|.
CTSSKSSGAPSYRETQYF
TGTACCAGCAGCAAGTCTAGCGGGGCTCCTTCGTACCGAGAGACCCAGTACTTC
>few|TRBV11-2|TRBJ2-3|TRBD2
CVSSRDYTDTQYF
TGTGTCAGTAGCCGGGACTACACAGATACGCAGTATTTT
>.|TRBV11-3|TRBJ2-7|.
CVCSLDTGTYEEYF
TGTGTCTGCAGCTTAGATACGGGAACCTACGAGGAGTACTTC
>many|TRBV6-2/TRBV6-3|TRBJ2-2|.
CASSPGAWGLYTGELFF
TGTGCCAGCAGCCCCGGTGCTTGGGGGTTGTACACCGGGGAGCTGTTTTTT
>.|TRBV29-1|TRBJ2-4|TRBD1
CSATRGLNILYF
TGCAGTGCTACCAGGGGGCTGAACATTCTGTACTTC
>.|TRBV6-1|TRBJ2-7|.
CASSGRGGAYEQYF
TGTGCCAGCAGCGGCCGGGGAGGTGCCTACGAGCAGTACTTC
>.|TRBV7-6|TRBJ2-1|.
CASSSFPDLTYNEQFF
TGTGCCAGCAGCTCTTTTCCGGACTTGACCTACAATGAGCAGTTCTTC
>.|TRBV20-1|TRBJ1-2|TRBD1
CCAHPGQGFGYTF
TGCTGTGCTCATCCGGGACAGGGGTTTGGCTACACCTTC
>.|TRBV6-1|TRBJ1-2|.
CAGSEDTDYGYTF
TGTGCCGGCAGTGAAGACACGGACTATGGCTATACCTTC
>.|TRBV14|TRBJ1-2|.
CASSQDFRGKYGYTF
TGTGCCAGCAGCCAAGATTTTCGGGGGAAATATGGCTACACCTTC
>many|TRBV28|TRBJ2-1|.
CASRRTRGQFF
TGTGCCAGCAGGCGCACACGTGGGCAGTTCTTC
>.|TRBV29-1|TRBJ2-7|TRBD2
CSVELASGRSTVEQYF
TGCAGCGTTGAATTGGCTAGCGGGAGGTCTACTGTTGAGCAGTACTTC
>.|TRBV29-1|TRBJ2-2|.
CSVEGQRIGELFF
TGCAGCGTTGAAGGACAAAGAATCGGGGAGCTGTTTTTT
>many|TRBV5-4|TRBJ2-3|.
CASRSDLRTDTQYF
TGTGCCAGCAGATCTGACTTGAGAACAGATACGCAGTATTTT
>.|TRBV29-1|TRBJ1-1|.
CSGKGVTEGLF
TGCAGCGGAAAGGGGGTGACTGAAGGTCTCTTT
>.|TRBV11-2|TRBJ1-6|.
CASSPGFYNSPLHF
TGTGCCAGTAGCCCCGGGTTCTATAATTCACCCCTCCACTTT
>.|TRBV11-2|TRBJ1-4|.
CASSLERWGSKGELFF
TGTGCCAGCAGCCTAGAACGTTGGGGGTCCAAAGGGGAACTGTTTTTT
>.|TRBV6-5|TRBJ1-2|.
CANSRTAQGDDYTF
TGTGCCAACAGCCGAACAGCCCAGGGAGATGACTACACCTTC
>large|TRBV11-2|TRBJ1-2|TRBD1
CASSVDRGYYGYTF
TGTGCCAGCAGCGTGGACAGGGGCTACTATGGCTACACCTTC
>.|TRBV5-4|TRBJ1-2|TRBD1
CAISHHLDRGFYGYTF
TGTGCCATCAGCCATCACCTAGACAGGGGATTCTATGGCTACACCTTC
>.|TRBV4-3|TRBJ1-5|.
CASSQGLGGQSKHF
TGCGCCAGCAGCCAAGGTTTGGGAGGGCAGTCCAAGCATTTT
>few|TRBV12-3/TRBV12-4|TRBJ2-6|TRBD1
CASMRTGGEAGANVLTF
TGTGCCAGCATGAGGACAGGGGGCGAGGCTGGGGCCAACGTCCTGACTTTC
>.|TRBV7-8|TRBJ2-7|TRBD1
CARSLSWTGTAYEQYF
TGTGCCAGGAGCCTCTCTTGGACAGGGACTGCCTACGAGCAGTACTTC
>.|TRBV20-1|TRBJ2-7|.
CRARDRAGTRVLKQYF
TGCAGAGCTAGAGATCGGGCAGGGACGAGAGTCCTCAAGCAGTACTTC
>few|TRBV28|TRBJ2-2|TRBD1
CASSKQGAGGELFF
TGTGCCAGCAGTAAACAGGGGGCTGGCGGGGAGCTGTTTTTT
>.|TRBV28|TRBJ2-1|TRBD2
CASTAPGLAGYQTGEQFF
TGTGCCAGCACCGCCCCCGGGCTAGCGGGATACCAAACGGGTGAGCAGTTCTTC
>.|TRBV11-3|TRBJ2-7|TRBD1
CTSGLRTGVSYEQYF
TGTACCAGCGGCTTACGGACAGGGGTCTCCTACGAGCAGTACTTC
>.|TRBV11-2|TRBJ2-3|.
CASSATGTASDMHYF
TGTGCCAGCAGTGCCACCGGGACGGCCTCAGATATGCACTATTTT
>.|TRBV11-2|TRBJ1-1|.
CTSSLACNTEAFF
TGTACCAGCAGCTTAGCCTGCAATACTGAAGCTTTCTTT
>many|TRBV20-1|TRBJ2-7|TRBD1
CSAEDRENYEQYF
TGCAGTGCTGAGGACAGGGAGAACTACGAGCAGTACTTC
>.|TRBV5-1|TRBJ1-2|.
CVSSLENAEGPRGYTF
TGCGTCAGCAGCTTAGAAAACGCCGAGGGGCCCAGAGGCTACACCTTC
>many|TRBV6-1|TRBJ1-1|.
CASSLAGTVNTEAFF
TGTGCCAGCAGTTTAGCCGGGACTGTGAACACTGAAGCTTTCTTT
>.|TRBV6-2/TRBV6-3|TRBJ1-5|TRBD1
CASSLTRTGARDQLQHF
TGTGCCAGCAGTCTAACCCGGACAGGGGCGAGGGATCAGCTCCAGCACTTT
>many|TRBV4-2|TRBJ1-1|.
CASSQEAVVGTEAFF
TGTGCCAGCAGCCAAGAGGCGGTTGTTGGCACTGAAGCTTTCTTT
>.|TRBV6-5|TRBJ1-6|.
CTSTMTKFYNSPLQF
TGTACCAGCACCATGACGAAGTTCTATAATTCACCCCTCCAATTT
>.|TRBV20-1|TRBJ2-1|.
CSDRAEVGFDEQFF
TGCAGTGATAGAGCAGAGGTGGGTTTCGATGAGCAGTTCTTC
>.|TRBV5-4|TRBJ2-4|.
CANSLALGGRAKNIQNF
TGTGCCAACAGCTTGGCTCTGGGGGGCCGGGCCAAAAACATTCAGAACTTC
>.|TRBV30|TRBJ2-7|.
CAWSFGGDEYF
TGTGCCTGGAGTTTTGGGGGCGATGAGTACTTC
>many|TRBV29-1|TRBJ2-1|.
CSVRNEQFF
TGCAGCGTCCGTAATGAGCAGTTCTTC